The source of this T cell receptor (beta chain) is a study of blood T cell repertoires in COVID-19. The CDR3 totals 14 residues. Germline V gives CDR1 WSHSY, CDR2 SAAADI. With 7 bases clipped from V and 10 bases from J, the junction kept 13 bases outside the gene matches. Authors' methods: The authors estimated nucleated cell counts from reference gene primer amplification. Profiling relied on immunoSEQ multiplex PCR, and the TCRdb table lists in-frame clones only, not all of them. V, J and clone size are taken as reported in that table, and D and trimming were inferred from the DNA itself. Of about 280,000 clones detected, approximately 83% appear once; the ten largest clones hold roughly 2.1%.

Sample: peripheral blood. The chain has TRBV10-2 and TRBJ2-1; 7 bases fit TRBD2. This clonotype was obtained from a woman aged 25 to 39 who had recovered from COVID-19. The CDR3 DNA follows: TGCGCCAGCACAATTAGCGGGCCGGCCTTAGAGCAGTTCTTC. Protein product: CASTISGPALEQFF.